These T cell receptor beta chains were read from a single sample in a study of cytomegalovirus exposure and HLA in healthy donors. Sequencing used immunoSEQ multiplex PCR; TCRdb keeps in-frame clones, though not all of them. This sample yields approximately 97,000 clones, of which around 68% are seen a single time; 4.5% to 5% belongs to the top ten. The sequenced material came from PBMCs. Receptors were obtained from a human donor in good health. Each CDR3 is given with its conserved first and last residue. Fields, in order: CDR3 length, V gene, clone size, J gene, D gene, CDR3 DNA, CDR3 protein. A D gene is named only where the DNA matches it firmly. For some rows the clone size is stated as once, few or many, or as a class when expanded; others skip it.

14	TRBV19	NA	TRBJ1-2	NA	TGTGCCAGTAGTAATGACAGGAGAAACTATGGCTACACCTTC	CASSNDRRNYGYTF
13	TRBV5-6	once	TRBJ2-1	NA	TGTGCCAGCAAGTTAGGCAGCGACAATGAGCAGTTCTTC	CASKLGSDNEQFF
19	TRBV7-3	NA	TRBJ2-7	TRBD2	TGTGCCCCACCTCTTCGAGACGGGACTAGCGGGAGGACTCTCTACGAGCAGTACTTC	CAPPLRDGTSGRTLYEQYF
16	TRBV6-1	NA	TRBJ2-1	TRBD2	TGTGCCAGCAGTGCCCTCGGGACTAGAGGGTACAATGAGCAGTTCTTC	CASSALGTRGYNEQFF
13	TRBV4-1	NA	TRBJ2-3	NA	TGCGCCAGCAAAAAAGGGGTTTCGGATACGCAGTATTTT	CASKKGVSDTQYF
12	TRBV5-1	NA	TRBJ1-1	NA	TGCGCCAGCAGCTTCAGTGACACTGAAGCTTTCTTT	CASSFSDTEAFF
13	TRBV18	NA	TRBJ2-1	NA	TGTGCCAGCTCACCGGACTTACTCAATGAGCAGTTCTTC	CASSPDLLNEQFF
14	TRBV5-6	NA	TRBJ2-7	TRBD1	TGTGCCAGCAGCTTGTGGCAGGGGGTCTACGAGCAGTACTTC	CASSLWQGVYEQYF
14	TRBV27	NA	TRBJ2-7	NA	TGTGCCAGCAGTCTTAATTCAGGCTCCTACGAGCAGTACTTC	CASSLNSGSYEQYF
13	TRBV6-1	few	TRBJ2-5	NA	TGTGCCAGCAGTGGACTGCACCTAGGGACCCAGTACTTC	CASSGLHLGTQYF
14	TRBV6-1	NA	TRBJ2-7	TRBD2	TGTGCCAGCAGTGACAGGACTAGAGCCTACGAGCAGTACTTC	CASSDRTRAYEQYF
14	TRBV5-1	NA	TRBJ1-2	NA	TGCGCCAGCAGCTTCTCCAACACTAACTATGGCTACACCTTC	CASSFSNTNYGYTF
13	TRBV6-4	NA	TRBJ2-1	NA	TGTGCCAGCAGTGGCGGCTCCTACAATGAGCAGTTCTTC	CASSGGSYNEQFF
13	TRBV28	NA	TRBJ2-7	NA	TGTGCCAGCAGGCCATCCGGGGTTTACGAGCAGTACTTC	CASRPSGVYEQYF
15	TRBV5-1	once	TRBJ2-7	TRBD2	TGCGCCAGCAGCTTTAGGACTAGCACTACCTACGAGCAGTACTTC	CASSFRTSTTYEQYF
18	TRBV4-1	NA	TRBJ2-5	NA	TGCGCCAGCAGCCAAGCTGGGGAGGGGGGGGGCAATCAAGAGACCCAGTACTTC	CASSQAGEGGGNQETQYF
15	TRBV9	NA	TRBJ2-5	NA	TGTGCCAGCAGCGTAGTCATTGGGCCGCAAGAGACCCAGTACTTC	CASSVVIGPQETQYF
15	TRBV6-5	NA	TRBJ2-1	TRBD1	TGTGCCAGCAGAAAGGGACAGGGGGCCTACAATGAGCAGTTCTTC	CASRKGQGAYNEQFF
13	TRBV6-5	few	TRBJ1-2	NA	TGTGCCAGCAGTTACCTACAGGGCGGGGGCTACACCTTC	CASSYLQGGGYTF
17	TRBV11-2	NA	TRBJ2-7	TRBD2	TGTGCCAGCAGCCCCGTCAGAAGGACTAGCGGGATCTACGAGCAGTACTTC	CASSPVRRTSGIYEQYF
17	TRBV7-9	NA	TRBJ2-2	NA	TGTGCCAGCAGCAATAGCGAGGGATCGAGGTCAACCGGGGAGCTGTTTTTT	CASSNSEGSRSTGELFF
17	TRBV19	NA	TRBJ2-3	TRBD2	TGTGCCAGTAGTAAACGAATGGGACTAGCGGGGGGAGATACGCAGTATTTT	CASSKRMGLAGGDTQYF
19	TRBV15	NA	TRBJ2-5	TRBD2	TGTGCCACCAGCAGACCTAATTTCTTAGCGGGAGGGCCAAAGGAGACCCAGTACTTC	CATSRPNFLAGGPKETQYF
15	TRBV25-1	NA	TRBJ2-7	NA	TGTGCCAGCAGTGAACGTGGAGCAGGGAACCACGAGCAGTACTTC	CASSERGAGNHEQYF
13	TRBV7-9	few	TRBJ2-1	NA	TGTGCCAGCAGCTTAGACCCTAACAATGAGCAGTTCTTC	CASSLDPNNEQFF
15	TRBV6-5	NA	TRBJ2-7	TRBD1	TGTGCCAGCAGTTATTCACGGGACAGGGGTAACGAGCAGTACTTC	CASSYSRDRGNEQYF
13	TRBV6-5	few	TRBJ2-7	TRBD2	TGTGCCAGCATGGGCGGGAGCTCCTACGAGCAGTACTTC	CASMGGSSYEQYF
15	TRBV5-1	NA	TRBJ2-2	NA	TGCGCCAGCAGCTTCAGGGACAAGAACACCGGGGAGCTGTTTTTT	CASSFRDKNTGELFF
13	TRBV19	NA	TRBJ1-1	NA	TGTGCCAGTAGTCAGGGGCGGCTCACTGAAGCTTTCTTT	CASSQGRLTEAFF
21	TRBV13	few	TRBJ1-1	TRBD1	TGTGCCAGCAGCTTAGGCCGGCGTGGGAGACAGGGCGGTCAATCGAACACTGAAGCTTTCTTT	CASSLGRRGRQGGQSNTEAFF
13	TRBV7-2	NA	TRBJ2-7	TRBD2	TGTGCCAGCAGCGCTCTAGCGGGAGCGGAGCAGTACTTC	CASSALAGAEQYF
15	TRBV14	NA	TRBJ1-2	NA	TGTGCCAGCAGCCTTCTCACACAGGGTCGAGAGGGCTACACCTTC	CASSLLTQGREGYTF
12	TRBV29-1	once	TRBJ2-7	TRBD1	TGCAGCGTTGAGGGACAGCCCAGCGAGCAGTACTTC	CSVEGQPSEQYF
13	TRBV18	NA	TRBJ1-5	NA	TGTGCCAGCTCACCAGCAGACAATCAGCCCCAGCATTTT	CASSPADNQPQHF
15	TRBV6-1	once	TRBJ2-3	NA	TGTGCCAGCACCGACCCAGGGGATTACACAGATACGCAGTATTTT	CASTDPGDYTDTQYF
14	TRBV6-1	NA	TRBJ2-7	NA	TGTGCCAGCAGTGGCCAGGGGCGTACCTACGAGCAGTACTTC	CASSGQGRTYEQYF
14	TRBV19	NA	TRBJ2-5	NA	TGTGCCAGTAGTATCACAGGCCTCCAAGAGACCCAGTACTTC	CASSITGLQETQYF